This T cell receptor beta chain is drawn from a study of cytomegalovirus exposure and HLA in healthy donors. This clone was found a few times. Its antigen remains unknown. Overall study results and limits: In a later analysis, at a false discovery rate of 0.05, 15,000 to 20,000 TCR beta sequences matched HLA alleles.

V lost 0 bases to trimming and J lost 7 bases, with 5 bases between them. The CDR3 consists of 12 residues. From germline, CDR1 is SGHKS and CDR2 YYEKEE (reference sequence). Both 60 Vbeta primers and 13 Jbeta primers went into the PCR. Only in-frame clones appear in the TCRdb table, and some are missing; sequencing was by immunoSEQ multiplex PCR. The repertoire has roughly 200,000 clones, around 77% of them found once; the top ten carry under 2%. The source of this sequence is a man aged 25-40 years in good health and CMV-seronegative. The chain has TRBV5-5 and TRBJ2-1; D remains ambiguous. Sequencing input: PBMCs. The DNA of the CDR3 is TGTGCCAGCAGCTTGGCGGAGAATGAGCAGTTCTTC. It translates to CASSLAENEQFF.